This TCR beta chain was sequenced for a study of identical twins. Findings and limits, study-wide: The more abundant beta clonotypes in cord blood had fewer insertions, and memory repertoires did not show this.

After template switching added a universal primer site, the resulting cDNA carried unique molecular identifiers. MiXCR was run by TCRdb on the 5' RACE reads, yielding one entry per CDR3 protein. This table holds some 500,000 distinct CDR3 sequences, about 20% found once. The CDR3 sequence is 15 residues long. With V trimmed by 6 bases and J by 0 bases, 7 bases remained unmatched. This clonotype was counted a few times. The antigen remains undetermined. This same sample was also taken into another study, of T cells expressing NK-cell markers. This second study says: Seven donors tested HCMV-seropositive and one tested seronegative among the eight sequenced.

The chain couples TRBV12-3 or TRBV12-4 to TRBJ2-7, with 8 bases matching TRBD1. Sample: CD4+ T cells sorted from blood. This clonotype originated in a woman between 18 and 29 years old in good health. This chain's CDR3 is CASRQGQVSSYEQYF. DNA for the CDR3: TGTGCCAGCAGGCAGGGACAGGTCAGCTCCTACGAGCAGTACTTC.